Listed below are T cell receptor beta chains from one sample, sequenced in a study of T cell responses to AZD1222 COVID-19 vaccine. Clones were read by immunoSEQ multiplex PCR, and TCRdb kept only the in-frame ones, dropping some. Of about 100,000 clones in the sample, about nine tenths were seen once. The specimen was peripheral blood, collected on day 0 of AZD1222 vaccination. Receptor source: an adult in good health. The CDR3 runs from the conserved cysteine through the conserved F or W. The order of the fields is CDR3 protein, V gene, J gene, D gene. A D gene is named only where the DNA matches it firmly.

CDR3aa: CASSSGGVGEKLFF
v_gene: TRBV9
j_gene: TRBJ1-4
d_gene: TRBD1

CDR3aa: CASSLERDLRETQYF
v_gene: TRBV5-5
j_gene: TRBJ2-5
d_gene: NA

CDR3aa: CASGDPAEETQYF
v_gene: TRBV10-1
j_gene: TRBJ2-5
d_gene: NA

CDR3aa: CASRGLFQETQYF
v_gene: TRBV27
j_gene: TRBJ2-5
d_gene: NA

CDR3aa: CAISDRQDSASTDTQYF
v_gene: TRBV10-3
j_gene: TRBJ2-3
d_gene: NA

CDR3aa: CASSPTSGRADTQYF
v_gene: TRBV3-1/TRBV3-2
j_gene: TRBJ2-3
d_gene: TRBD2

CDR3aa: CASSPGQSQPQHF
v_gene: TRBV27
j_gene: TRBJ1-5
d_gene: TRBD1

CDR3aa: CASSPDLTGDYGYTF
v_gene: TRBV14
j_gene: TRBJ1-2
d_gene: NA

CDR3aa: CASSLGRNTEAFF
v_gene: TRBV12-3/TRBV12-4
j_gene: TRBJ1-1
d_gene: NA

CDR3aa: CASSHDRGRAHSGNTIYF
v_gene: TRBV4-2
j_gene: TRBJ1-3
d_gene: TRBD1

CDR3aa: CASSEMGTGRMFDTQYF
v_gene: TRBV6-1
j_gene: TRBJ2-3
d_gene: TRBD1

CDR3aa: CASSSRPGSLPDTQYF
v_gene: TRBV5-4
j_gene: TRBJ2-3
d_gene: NA

CDR3aa: CASTDRGRGTEAFF
v_gene: TRBV19
j_gene: TRBJ1-1
d_gene: TRBD1

CDR3aa: CASPPNPSRYNEQFF
v_gene: TRBV2
j_gene: TRBJ2-1
d_gene: NA

CDR3aa: CASSVQGSTDTQYF
v_gene: TRBV2
j_gene: TRBJ2-3
d_gene: NA

CDR3aa: CASSQGPENSGREQYF
v_gene: TRBV4-1
j_gene: TRBJ2-7
d_gene: NA

CDR3aa: CARVSSGWTGELFF
v_gene: TRBV10-1
j_gene: TRBJ2-2
d_gene: NA

CDR3aa: CASSLRYAANEKLFF
v_gene: TRBV28
j_gene: TRBJ1-4
d_gene: NA

CDR3aa: CASSQTSGQLSGNTIYF
v_gene: TRBV16
j_gene: TRBJ1-3
d_gene: TRBD1

CDR3aa: CASNTGREGYGYTF
v_gene: TRBV5-1
j_gene: TRBJ1-2
d_gene: NA

CDR3aa: CASSPGGQYYGYTF
v_gene: TRBV28
j_gene: TRBJ1-2
d_gene: NA

CDR3aa: CASKPLGVLTDTQYF
v_gene: TRBV19
j_gene: TRBJ2-3
d_gene: NA

CDR3aa: CASRGTGTEAFF
v_gene: TRBV10-2
j_gene: TRBJ1-1
d_gene: TRBD1

CDR3aa: CASSSYMGQGREQYF
v_gene: TRBV7-8
j_gene: TRBJ2-7
d_gene: TRBD1

CDR3aa: CASSPPSRVDGYTF
v_gene: TRBV28
j_gene: TRBJ1-2
d_gene: NA

CDR3aa: CASTHEQGARNSPLHF
v_gene: TRBV7-2
j_gene: TRBJ1-6
d_gene: TRBD1

CDR3aa: CASSSRRGEPQHF
v_gene: TRBV5-5
j_gene: TRBJ1-5
d_gene: NA

CDR3aa: CATSDFSGESSEQFF
v_gene: TRBV24-1
j_gene: TRBJ2-1
d_gene: NA

CDR3aa: CASSLGSWLASDTQYF
v_gene: TRBV5-5
j_gene: TRBJ2-3
d_gene: NA

CDR3aa: CASSSWDTYEQYF
v_gene: TRBV4-1
j_gene: TRBJ2-7
d_gene: NA

CDR3aa: CASREGGRQPQHF
v_gene: TRBV27
j_gene: TRBJ1-5
d_gene: NA

CDR3aa: CASRAGADTQYF
v_gene: TRBV28
j_gene: TRBJ2-3
d_gene: TRBD2

CDR3aa: CMGLAGSYEQYF
v_gene: TRBV5-6
j_gene: TRBJ2-7
d_gene: TRBD2

CDR3aa: CASSLLAGQETQYF
v_gene: TRBV27
j_gene: TRBJ2-5
d_gene: TRBD2

CDR3aa: CASSIEGLELDTQYF
v_gene: TRBV19
j_gene: TRBJ2-3
d_gene: NA

CDR3aa: CASSTGLAGGIEQFF
v_gene: TRBV5-4
j_gene: TRBJ2-1
d_gene: TRBD2

CDR3aa: CAYDRGTDTQYF
v_gene: TRBV6-5
j_gene: TRBJ2-3
d_gene: TRBD1

CDR3aa: CASSQAGPGAFF
v_gene: TRBV4-1
j_gene: TRBJ1-1
d_gene: NA

CDR3aa: CASSHRGQGVNEQFF
v_gene: TRBV3-1/TRBV3-2
j_gene: TRBJ2-1
d_gene: TRBD1

CDR3aa: CASSSNPAHEQYF
v_gene: TRBV5-4
j_gene: TRBJ2-7
d_gene: NA

CDR3aa: CASSLVSSSYNSPLHF
v_gene: TRBV5-1
j_gene: TRBJ1-6
d_gene: NA

CDR3aa: CASSLAVREETQYF
v_gene: TRBV5-1
j_gene: TRBJ2-5
d_gene: NA

CDR3aa: CASSQQGWYGYTF
v_gene: TRBV12-3/TRBV12-4
j_gene: TRBJ1-2
d_gene: TRBD1

CDR3aa: CASSLVAGNTIYF
v_gene: TRBV7-9
j_gene: TRBJ1-3
d_gene: NA

CDR3aa: CASSERSSTENEQFF
v_gene: TRBV25-1
j_gene: TRBJ2-1
d_gene: NA